This T cell receptor beta chain was captured in a study of CD8+ T cells in alopecia areata. Overall study: It was oral tofacitinib, at 5 to 10 mg twice daily, that treated patients received. Study-level findings and limits: Resident alphabeta T cells of normal skin are also sequenced in scalp samples.

Trimming removed 5 bases at V and 4 bases at J, with 12 bases between. Germline V gene data show CDR1 as SNHLY and CDR2 as FYNNEI. The CDR3 is 13 residues long. Details on this clone: Its antigen remains unknown.

Reverse transcription of extracted RNA yielded cDNA, which provided the sequencing template. The data were produced by immunoSEQ multiplex PCR, yet TCRdb's version contains in-frame clones alone and is incomplete. The sample has 140,000 to 150,000 clones, around 60% seen once. Sequences were derived from CD4+ T cells sorted from blood, sampled at week 0. The source of this sequence is a human donor with alopecia areata. V usage is TRBV2 and J usage is TRBJ2-7; D is unclear. Here the CDR3 reads CASSLMDGYEQYF. The CDR3 nucleotides read TGTGCCAGCAGTCTCATGGACGGTTACGAGCAGTACTTC.